Listed below are T cell receptor beta chains from one sample, sequenced in a study of post-analysis software for immune sequencing data. A single record per CDR3 protein comes from TCRdb applying MiXCR to the PCR reads. The sample records roughly 200,000 distinct CDR3 sequences, over 25% being singletons. The sequenced sample was blood. These receptor sequences come from a girl aged 2-17 years with multiple sclerosis. CDR3s include the opening cysteine and the closing phenylalanine or tryptophan. Fields, in order: V gene, clone size, D gene, J gene, CDR3 DNA, CDR3 protein. The D gene is left open where the match is weak. Clone size appears in some rows only: once, few, many, or a class for an expanded clone.

TRBV18	.	.	TRBJ2-7	TGTGCCAGCTCATCCGGGACACCCGTGGGCGACGAGCAGTACTTC	CASSSGTPVGDEQYF
TRBV2	.	.	TRBJ2-5	TGTGCCAGCATAAACGGGGCCGGCTGGACCCAGTACTTC	CASINGAGWTQYF
TRBV5-1	.	.	TRBJ1-5	TGCGCCAGCAGCTTGGGTAGCGGGTACAATCAGCCCCGGCATTTT	CASSLGSGYNQPRHF
TRBV5-1	.	TRBD2	TRBJ2-1	TGCGCCAGCGGGCCTAGCGGGAGTTTTGAGCAGTTCTTC	CASGPSGSFEQFF
TRBV28	many	TRBD1	TRBJ1-2	TGTGCCAGCAGTCCAGAGGACAGGGGTTATTCTGGCTACACCTTC	CASSPEDRGYSGYTF
TRBV19	.	.	TRBJ1-2	TGTGCCAGTAGTATCAAAGGCAGGTCTAACTATGGCTACACCTTC	CASSIKGRSNYGYTF
TRBV13	few	TRBD1	TRBJ1-5	TGTGCCAGCAGCATCGGCAGGGGGGAAAATCAGCCCCAGCATTTT	CASSIGRGENQPQHF
TRBV12-3/TRBV12-4	many	.	TRBJ2-7	TGTGCCAGCAGCGAACAGGGTTCGAGCTCCTACGAGCAGTACTTC	CASSEQGSSSYEQYF
TRBV7-9	.	TRBD2	TRBJ2-1	TGTGCCAGCAGCTTTAGCGGGAGATCCCACAATGAGCAGTTCTTC	CASSFSGRSHNEQFF
TRBV20-1	many	TRBD1	TRBJ1-1	TGCAGTGCTAGAGGTAGAGGGGGCAACACTGAAGCTTTCTTT	CSARGRGGNTEAFF
TRBV25-1	.	TRBD2	TRBJ2-5	TGTGCCAGCAGTGAATCTGGCGGGGGGGTTCGAGAGACCCAGTACTTC	CASSESGGGVRETQYF
TRBV2	.	.	TRBJ1-1	TGTGCCAGCAGTGCGGCAAGGGCCATGAACACTGAAGCTTTCTTT	CASSAARAMNTEAFF
TRBV20-1	.	.	TRBJ1-5	TGCAGTGCCAAGCAGGGGTCCCAGCCCCAGCATTTT	CSAKQGSQPQHF
TRBV5-1	.	TRBD1	TRBJ2-7	TGCGCCAGCAGCTCCATCACAGGGGGTTCCTACGAGCAGTACTTC	CASSSITGGSYEQYF
TRBV7-2	.	.	TRBJ2-7	TGTGCCAGCAGCCCCAAAACTAGACTAGGGTCTTACGAGCAGTACTTC	CASSPKTRLGSYEQYF
TRBV2	.	TRBD1	TRBJ2-1	TGTGCCAGCAGTGATGGGCGGGACAGGCCGATTCATGAGCAGTTCTTC	CASSDGRDRPIHEQFF
TRBV5-1	.	TRBD2	TRBJ2-3	TGCGCCAGCAGCTTGCCGGGGACTAGCGGCCGCACAGATACGCAGTATTTT	CASSLPGTSGRTDTQYF
TRBV12-3/TRBV12-4	.	.	TRBJ1-1	TGTGCCAGCAGTTTAGCGCAATCCTACACTGAAGCTTTCTTT	CASSLAQSYTEAFF
TRBV6-5	.	TRBD1	TRBJ1-1	TGTGCCAGCAGTTACTCTACAGGGGACGCTGAAGCTTTCTTT	CASSYSTGDAEAFF
TRBV6-6	many	TRBD1	TRBJ2-7	TGTGCCAGCACCATTTGGGGCAGGGGGATGGACGAGCAGTACTTC	CASTIWGRGMDEQYF
TRBV20-1	few	TRBD2	TRBJ2-5	TGCAGTGCCGGTCGGACTAGCAGCAGGGAGACCCAGTACTTC	CSAGRTSSRETQYF
TRBV3-1	.	TRBD2	TRBJ2-1	TGTGCCGGCAACCCTAGCGGCTCCTACAATGAGCAGTTCTTC	CAGNPSGSYNEQFF
TRBV4-2	medium-sized	TRBD2	TRBJ2-7	TGTGCCAGCAGCCTCCAATTTGGGGGGGGGGTAAGGGCCTACGAGCAGTACTTC	CASSLQFGGGVRAYEQYF
TRBV5-1	.	TRBD2	TRBJ2-1	TGCGCCAGCAGCTTAAAGACTAGCGGGGGCGGGGGCTACAATGAGCAGTTCTTC	CASSLKTSGGGGYNEQFF
TRBV20-1	few	TRBD2	TRBJ2-1	TGCAGTGCTAGAGGCGCGGGACTAGTAAATGAGCAGTTCTTC	CSARGAGLVNEQFF
TRBV14	.	TRBD1	TRBJ1-2	TGTGCCAGCAGCCAGAAACAGGGGAATGGCTACACCTTC	CASSQKQGNGYTF
TRBV9	.	.	TRBJ1-2	TGTGCCAGCAGCGTAGGTTCCGCTAGCTATGGCTACACCTTC	CASSVGSASYGYTF
TRBV11-3	.	.	TRBJ2-5	TGTGCCGGCAGCCCGGGGACGTCAACGGGGGAGCAGTACTTC	CAGSPGTSTGEQYF
TRBV14	.	.	TRBJ1-1	TGTGCCAGCAGCCCCTCTCTTCGCACTGAAGCTTTCTTT	CASSPSLRTEAFF
TRBV15	many	.	TRBJ1-6	TGTGCCACCAGCAGAGATCTGCGGAATTCACCCCTCCACTTT	CATSRDLRNSPLHF
TRBV5-1	many	.	TRBJ2-6	TGCGCCAGCAGCCAGACGGGGTCTGGGGCCAACGTCCTGACTTTC	CASSQTGSGANVLTF
TRBV7-2	few	TRBD2	TRBJ2-3	TGTGCCAGCAGCCGCTGGCTCGGGACTAGCGGGAGTCTGGGGACAGATACGCAGTATTTT	CASSRWLGTSGSLGTDTQYF
TRBV12-3/TRBV12-4	many	.	TRBJ2-1	TGTGCCAGCAGTCCAGGGGTGAACAATGAGCAGTTCTTC	CASSPGVNNEQFF
TRBV12-3/TRBV12-4	many	TRBD1	TRBJ1-1	TGTGCCAGCAGTTTAGCCCAACAGGGGGCTGAAGCTTTCTTT	CASSLAQQGAEAFF
TRBV6-5	many	.	TRBJ2-7	TGTGCCAGCAGTTACTCGGTCCCGAACTCCTACGAGCAGTACTTC	CASSYSVPNSYEQYF
TRBV27	.	.	TRBJ2-7	TGTGCCAGCAGTTTTTCAGATTACAATGAGCAGTACTTC	CASSFSDYNEQYF
TRBV21-1	.	.	TRBJ1-2	TGTGCCAGCAGCAAATGGAGGGGGGGCCCATATCATGGCTACACCTTC	CASSKWRGGPYHGYTF
TRBV7-3	once	.	TRBJ2-7	TGTGCCAGCAGCCTCCGGGCCCTGGACAACGAGCAGTACTTC	CASSLRALDNEQYF
TRBV4-1	many	TRBD1	TRBJ1-6	TGCGCCAGCAGCCATGCCCCGGGACAGCCTTCTGAGGGGTCACCCCTCCACTTT	CASSHAPGQPSEGSPLHF
TRBV14	many	TRBD1	TRBJ2-1	TGTGCCAGCAGCCTTCCGGACAGGGAGTACAATGAGCAGTTCTTC	CASSLPDREYNEQFF
TRBV12-3/TRBV12-4	many	.	TRBJ2-3	TGTGCCAGCAGACCCCTTGGAAGGATGGGGGCAGATACGCAGTATTTT	CASRPLGRMGADTQYF
TRBV7-8	.	TRBD2	TRBJ2-1	TGTGCCAACAGTGCAGGGACGTGGGCGGGAGGTCCCCCCTATGAGCAGTTCTTC	CANSAGTWAGGPPYEQFF
TRBV29-1	few	.	TRBJ1-1	TGCAGCGTTCAGCCTTGGGTGAACACTGAAGCTTTCTTT	CSVQPWVNTEAFF
TRBV6-2/TRBV6-3	.	.	TRBJ2-3	TGTGCCAGCACCCGGAGGGGGGCCCACACAGATACGCAGTATTTT	CASTRRGAHTDTQYF
TRBV9	many	TRBD1	TRBJ2-7	TGTGCCAGCAGCGCGTGGGACAGGGGCTCCGAGCAGTACTTC	CASSAWDRGSEQYF
TRBV6-1	once	.	TRBJ2-5	TGTGCCAGCAGTACCTATGCGCGGGGTAAAGTTCAGGAGACCCAGTACTTC	CASSTYARGKVQETQYF
TRBV5-6	many	TRBD2	TRBJ2-7	TGTGCCAGCAGCTTGGCTAGCGGGATTAGCTCCTACGAGCAGTACTTC	CASSLASGISSYEQYF
TRBV7-2	few	TRBD2	TRBJ2-1	TGTGCCAGCAGCATAGCGGGGGGGACAATCTCCTACAATGAGCAGTTCTTC	CASSIAGGTISYNEQFF
TRBV20-1	many	.	TRBJ1-5	TGCAGTGCTAGACCCAGGGGAAACAATCAGCCCCAGCATTTT	CSARPRGNNQPQHF
TRBV6-5	once	.	TRBJ2-3	TGTGCCAGCAGTACCCAAAACAGGGATACGCAGTATTTT	CASSTQNRDTQYF
TRBV7-6	.	.	TRBJ2-7	TGTGCCAGCAGCTTAGGATTGGAGCAGTACTTC	CASSLGLEQYF
TRBV6-5	many	.	TRBJ2-1	TGTGCCAGCAGAGGATTTTACAATGAGCAGTTCTTC	CASRGFYNEQFF
TRBV20-1	many	TRBD2	TRBJ2-1	TGCAGTGCTAGAGATCGCGCGCTAGCGGGAGGAAAGCAGTTCTTC	CSARDRALAGGKQFF